This T cell receptor beta chain originates from a study of shared clonotypes between healthy human individuals. Regarding the study as a whole: Generation probabilities of non-shared clonotypes were lower (relative to those shared by all four donors). Investigators collected only blood, and repertoires in tissues likely differ.

A few counts support this clone. What it binds is not known. The CDR3 spans 14 residues. Trimming stripped 0 bases from V and 5 bases from J, with 8 bases between. Germline V gene sequence: CDR1 WSHSY, CDR2 SAAADI. Measured with immunoSEQ multiplex PCR; TCRdb has only the in-frame clones, and not every one. The sample has under 750,000 clones, over 60% seen once. The donors, healthy adults who were HIV-negative, had experienced no recent acute infections or vaccinations. This TCR was sampled from a young woman in good health. V gene TRBV10-2 combines with J gene TRBJ2-1; D remains ambiguous. Sample: memory CD4+ T cells sorted from blood. Indicated subset: CD45RA-negative fraction. In nucleotides, the CDR3 is TGCGCCAGCAGTGAGTCTTCCCGGGACAATGAGCAGTTCTTC. Protein product: CASSESSRDNEQFF.